The clone carrying this T cell receptor beta chain was detected once. In the original processing: For nucleated cells, counts were estimated from reference gene primer amplification. Method: immunoSEQ multiplex PCR; TCRdb's copy keeps in-frame clones and lacks some. V and J calls and clone size come straight from that table; D and trimming were deduced from the DNA. This sample has about 280,000 clones; 80% to 90% occur once, and the top ten carry around 10%. These data originate in a study of blood T cell repertoires in COVID-19. The V and J ends lost 4 bases and 3 bases, in that order; junction bases with no gene match: 3. Germline V CDR1 and CDR2: LGHDT, YNNKEL (reference sequence). CDR3 size: 14 residues.

V gene TRBV3-1 (or the pseudogene TRBV3-2) combines with J gene TRBJ1-3; 7 bases align to TRBD1. The sequenced sample was peripheral blood. This sequence originates from a woman between 65 and 79 years old with acute or convalescent COVID-19. The DNA for the CDR3 is TGTGCCAGCAGCCTTGGGACAGTTGGAAACACCATATATTTT. As protein: CASSLGTVGNTIYF.